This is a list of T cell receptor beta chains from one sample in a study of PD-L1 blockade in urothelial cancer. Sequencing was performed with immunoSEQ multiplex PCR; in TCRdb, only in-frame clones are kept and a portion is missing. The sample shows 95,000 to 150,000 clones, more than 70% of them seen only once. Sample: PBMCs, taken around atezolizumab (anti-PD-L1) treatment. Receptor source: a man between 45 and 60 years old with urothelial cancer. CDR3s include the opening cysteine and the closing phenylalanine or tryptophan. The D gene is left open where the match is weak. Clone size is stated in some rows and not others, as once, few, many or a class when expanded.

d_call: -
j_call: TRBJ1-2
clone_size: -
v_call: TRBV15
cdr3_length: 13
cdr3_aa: CATSRESGIGYTF
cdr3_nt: TGTGCCACCAGCAGGGAATCAGGGATTGGCTACACCTTC

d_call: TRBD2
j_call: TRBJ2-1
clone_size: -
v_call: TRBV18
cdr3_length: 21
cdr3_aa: CASQPRSGGTSGTLGYNEQFF
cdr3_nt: TGTGCCAGCCAACCGAGGTCCGGAGGGACTAGCGGGACCTTAGGCTACAATGAGCAGTTCTTC

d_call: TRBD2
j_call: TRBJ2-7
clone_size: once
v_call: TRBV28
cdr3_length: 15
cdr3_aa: CASSLRGRYIYEQYF
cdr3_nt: TGTGCCAGCAGTTTACGCGGGAGGTACATCTACGAGCAGTACTTC

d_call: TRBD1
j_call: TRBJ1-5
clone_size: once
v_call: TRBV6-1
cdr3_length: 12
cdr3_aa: CASSRQGQPQHF
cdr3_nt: TGTGCCAGCAGTAGACAGGGCCAGCCCCAGCATTTT

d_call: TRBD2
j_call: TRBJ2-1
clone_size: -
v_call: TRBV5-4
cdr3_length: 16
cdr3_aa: CASSLSAGGPALEQFF
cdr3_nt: TGTGCCAGCAGCTTGTCTGCGGGAGGGCCAGCGTTAGAGCAGTTCTTC

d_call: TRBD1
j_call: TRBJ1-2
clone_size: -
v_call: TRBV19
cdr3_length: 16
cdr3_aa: CASSIQGQGPLYGYTF
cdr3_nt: TGTGCCAGTAGTATCCAAGGACAGGGTCCGTTATATGGCTACACCTTC

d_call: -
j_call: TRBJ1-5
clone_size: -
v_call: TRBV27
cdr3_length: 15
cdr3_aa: CASSLLPSGNQPQHF
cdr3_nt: TGTGCCAGCAGTTTATTGCCTTCAGGCAATCAGCCCCAGCATTTT

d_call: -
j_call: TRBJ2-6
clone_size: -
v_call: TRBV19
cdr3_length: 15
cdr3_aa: CASSMAGSGANVLTF
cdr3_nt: TGTGCCAGTAGTATGGCGGGATCTGGGGCCAACGTCCTGACTTTC

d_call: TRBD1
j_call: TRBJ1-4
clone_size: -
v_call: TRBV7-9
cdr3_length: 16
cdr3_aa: CASSPTPGQGNEKLFF
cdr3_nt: TGTGCCAGCAGCCCGACCCCGGGACAGGGGAATGAAAAACTGTTTTTT

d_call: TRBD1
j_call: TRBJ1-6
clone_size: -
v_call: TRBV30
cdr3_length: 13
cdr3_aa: CAWSAQGGSPLHF
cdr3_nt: TGTGCCTGGAGTGCTCAGGGGGGCTCACCCCTCCACTTT

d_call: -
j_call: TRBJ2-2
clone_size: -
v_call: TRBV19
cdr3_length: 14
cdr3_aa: CASISSAHTGELFF
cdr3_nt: TGTGCCAGTATATCAAGCGCCCACACCGGGGAGCTGTTTTTT

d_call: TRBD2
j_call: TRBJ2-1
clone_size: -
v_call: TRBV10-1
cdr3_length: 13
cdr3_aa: CASSGGRVNEQFF
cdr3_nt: TGCGCCAGCAGTGGGGGGAGGGTCAATGAGCAGTTCTTC

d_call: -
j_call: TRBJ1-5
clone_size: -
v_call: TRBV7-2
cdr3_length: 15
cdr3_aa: CASSEQGLSNQPQHF
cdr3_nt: TGTGCCAGCAGCGAACAGGGTCTAAGCAATCAGCCCCAGCATTTT

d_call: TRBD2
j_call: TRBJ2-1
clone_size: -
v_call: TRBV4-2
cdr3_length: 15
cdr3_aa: CASSQEGGRNNEQFF
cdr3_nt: TGTGCCAGCAGCCAAGAAGGCGGGAGGAACAATGAGCAGTTCTTC

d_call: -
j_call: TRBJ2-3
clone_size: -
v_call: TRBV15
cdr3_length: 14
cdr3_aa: CATSSTGFWDTQYF
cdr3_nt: TGTGCCACCAGCAGTACAGGGTTTTGGGATACGCAGTATTTT

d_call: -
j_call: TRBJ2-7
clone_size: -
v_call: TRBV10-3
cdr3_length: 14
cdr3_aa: CAISGGDRAYEQYF
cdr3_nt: TGTGCCATCAGCGGGGGGGACAGGGCCTACGAGCAGTACTTC

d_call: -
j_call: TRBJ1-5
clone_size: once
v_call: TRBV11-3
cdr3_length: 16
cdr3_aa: CASPDRDTGSNQPQHF
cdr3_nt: TGTGCCAGCCCGGACAGAGACACGGGGAGCAATCAGCCCCAGCATTTT

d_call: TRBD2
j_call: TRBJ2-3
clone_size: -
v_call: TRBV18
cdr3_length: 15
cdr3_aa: CASSRLAGDPGTQYF
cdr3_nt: TGTGCCAGCTCACGCCTAGCGGGAGACCCCGGTACGCAGTATTTT

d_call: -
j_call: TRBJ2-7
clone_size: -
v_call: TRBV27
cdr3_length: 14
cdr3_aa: CATRGARSSYEQYF
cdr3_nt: TGTGCCACCCGGGGGGCAAGGTCCTCCTACGAGCAGTACTTC

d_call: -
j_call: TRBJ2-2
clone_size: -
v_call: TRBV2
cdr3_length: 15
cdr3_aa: CASRPPGANTGELFF
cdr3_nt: TGTGCCAGCAGACCACCCGGGGCGAACACCGGGGAGCTGTTTTTT

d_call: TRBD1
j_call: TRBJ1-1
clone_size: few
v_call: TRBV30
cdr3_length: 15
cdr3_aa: CALRLPRGTVAEAFF
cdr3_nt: TGTGCCTTACGCTTACCAAGAGGGACAGTCGCTGAAGCTTTCTTT

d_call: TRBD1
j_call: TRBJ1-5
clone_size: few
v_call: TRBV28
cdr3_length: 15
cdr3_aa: CASSSLTGGVGPQHF
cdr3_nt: TGTGCCAGCAGTTCTCTTACAGGGGGAGTTGGGCCCCAGCATTTT

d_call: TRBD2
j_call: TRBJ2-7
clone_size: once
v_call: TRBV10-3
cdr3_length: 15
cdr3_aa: CAISTSGSRSYEQYF
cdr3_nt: TGTGCCATCAGTACTAGCGGGAGTAGGTCCTACGAGCAGTACTTC

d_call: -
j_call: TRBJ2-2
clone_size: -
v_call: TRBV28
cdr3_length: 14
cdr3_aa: CASSWTGRAGELFF
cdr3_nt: TGTGCCAGCAGCTGGACAGGGAGGGCCGGGGAGCTGTTTTTT

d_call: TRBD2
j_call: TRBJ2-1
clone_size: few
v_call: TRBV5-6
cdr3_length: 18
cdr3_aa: CASSFQGLAYASYNEQFF
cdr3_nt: TGTGCCAGCAGCTTTCAGGGACTAGCCTACGCCTCCTACAATGAGCAGTTCTTC

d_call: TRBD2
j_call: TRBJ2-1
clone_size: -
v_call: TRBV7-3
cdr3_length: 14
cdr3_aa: CASSLGLASDEQFF
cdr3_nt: TGTGCCAGCAGCCTAGGACTAGCCTCCGATGAGCAGTTCTTC

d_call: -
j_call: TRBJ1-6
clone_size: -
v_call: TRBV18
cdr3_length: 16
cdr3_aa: CASSPAASSYNSPLHF
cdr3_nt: TGTGCCAGCTCACCAGCCGCGAGCTCCTATAATTCACCCCTCCACTTT

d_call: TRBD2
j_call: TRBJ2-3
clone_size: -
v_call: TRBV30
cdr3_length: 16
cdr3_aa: CAWTPLASGRSDTQYF
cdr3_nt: TGTGCCTGGACTCCCCTGGCTAGCGGGAGGTCAGATACGCAGTATTTT

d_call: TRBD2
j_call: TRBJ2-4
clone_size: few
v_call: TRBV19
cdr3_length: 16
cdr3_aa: CASSMGGFLAKNIQYF
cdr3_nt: TGTGCCAGTAGTATGGGGGGGTTCCTAGCCAAAAACATTCAGTACTTC

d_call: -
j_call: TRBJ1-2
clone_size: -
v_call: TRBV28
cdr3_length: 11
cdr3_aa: CASTPGYGYTF
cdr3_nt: TGTGCCAGCACCCCGGGGTATGGCTACACCTTC

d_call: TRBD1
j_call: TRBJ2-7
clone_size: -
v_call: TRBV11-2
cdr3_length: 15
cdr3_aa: CASSEDRFYSYEQYF
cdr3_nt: TGTGCCAGCAGCGAGGACAGGTTCTACTCCTACGAGCAGTACTTC

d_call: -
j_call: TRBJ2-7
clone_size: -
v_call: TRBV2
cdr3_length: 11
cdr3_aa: CASRGGYEQYF
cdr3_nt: TGTGCCAGCAGGGGAGGCTACGAGCAGTACTTC

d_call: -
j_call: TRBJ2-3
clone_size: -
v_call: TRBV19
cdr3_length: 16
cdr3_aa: CASSIRRRPSTDTQYF
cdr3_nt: TGTGCCAGTAGTATAAGGAGACGGCCTAGCACAGATACGCAGTATTTT

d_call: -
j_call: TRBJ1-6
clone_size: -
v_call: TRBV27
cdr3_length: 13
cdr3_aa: CASSLRPEAPLHF
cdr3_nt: TGTGCCAGCAGTTTACGCCCAGAGGCACCCCTCCACTTT

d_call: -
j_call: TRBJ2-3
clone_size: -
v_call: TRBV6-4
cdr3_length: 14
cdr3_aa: CASSLTSYSDTQYF
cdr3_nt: TGTGCCAGCAGTCTGACTAGTTATTCTGATACGCAGTATTTT

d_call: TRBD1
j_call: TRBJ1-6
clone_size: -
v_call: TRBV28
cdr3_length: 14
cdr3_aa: CASSSGTGDKPLRF
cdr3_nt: TGTGCCAGCAGTTCCGGGACAGGAGACAAACCCTTGAGATTT

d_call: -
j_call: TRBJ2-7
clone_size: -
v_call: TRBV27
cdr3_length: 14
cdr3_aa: CASSLRSGAYEQYF
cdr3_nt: TGTGCCAGCAGTTTGCGGAGCGGAGCCTACGAGCAGTACTTC

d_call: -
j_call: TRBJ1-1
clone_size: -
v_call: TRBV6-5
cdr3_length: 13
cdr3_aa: CASTTDRNTEAFF
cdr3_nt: TGTGCCAGCACCACGGACAGGAACACTGAAGCTTTCTTT

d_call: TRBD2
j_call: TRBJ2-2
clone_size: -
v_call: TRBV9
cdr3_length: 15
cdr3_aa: CASSVTSGIYGELFF
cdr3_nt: TGTGCCAGCAGCGTAACTAGCGGGATATACGGGGAGCTGTTTTTT

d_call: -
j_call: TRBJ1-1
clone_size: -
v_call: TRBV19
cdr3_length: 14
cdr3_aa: CASSIFLGAGEAFF
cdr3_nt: TGTGCCAGTAGTATTTTTCTGGGGGCAGGTGAAGCTTTCTTT

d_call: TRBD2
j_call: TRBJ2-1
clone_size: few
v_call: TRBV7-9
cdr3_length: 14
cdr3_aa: CASSRLGLRDEQFF
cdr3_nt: TGTGCCAGCAGCCGGCTGGGACTACGTGACGAGCAGTTCTTC

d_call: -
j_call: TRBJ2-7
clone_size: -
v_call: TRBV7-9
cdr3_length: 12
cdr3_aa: CASSTTTYEQYF
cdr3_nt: TGTGCCAGCAGCACTACTACCTACGAGCAGTACTTC

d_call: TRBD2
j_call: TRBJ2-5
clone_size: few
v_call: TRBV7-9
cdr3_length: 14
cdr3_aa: CASSSSGRGETQYF
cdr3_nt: TGTGCCAGCAGCTCGAGCGGGAGGGGAGAGACCCAGTACTTC

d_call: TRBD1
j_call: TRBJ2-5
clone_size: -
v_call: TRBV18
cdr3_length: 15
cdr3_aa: CASSPQGQGQETQYF
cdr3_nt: TGTGCCAGCTCACCCCAGGGACAGGGCCAAGAGACCCAGTACTTC

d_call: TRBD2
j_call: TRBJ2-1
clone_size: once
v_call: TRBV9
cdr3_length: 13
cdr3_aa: CASSEIAGHEQFF
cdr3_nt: TGTGCCAGCAGCGAAATAGCGGGGCATGAGCAGTTCTTC

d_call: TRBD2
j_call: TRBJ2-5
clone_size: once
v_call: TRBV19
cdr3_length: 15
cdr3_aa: CASSLAGSIQETQYF
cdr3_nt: TGTGCCAGTAGTCTAGCGGGGTCAATCCAAGAGACCCAGTACTTC

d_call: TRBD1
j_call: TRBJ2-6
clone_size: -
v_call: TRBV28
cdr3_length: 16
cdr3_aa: CASRTGGASGANVLTF
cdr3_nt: TGTGCCAGCAGAACAGGGGGCGCTTCTGGGGCCAACGTCCTGACTTTC

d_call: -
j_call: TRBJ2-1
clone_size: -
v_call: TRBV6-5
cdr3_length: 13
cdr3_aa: CASRRQGGDEQFF
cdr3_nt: TGTGCCAGCAGAAGACAGGGAGGCGATGAGCAGTTCTTC

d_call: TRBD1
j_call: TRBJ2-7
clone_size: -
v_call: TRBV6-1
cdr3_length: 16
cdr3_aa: CASSGSAWGQSYEQYF
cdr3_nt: TGTGCCAGCAGTGGTTCGGCCTGGGGACAGTCCTACGAGCAGTACTTC

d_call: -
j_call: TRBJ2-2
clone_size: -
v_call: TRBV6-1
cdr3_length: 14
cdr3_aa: CASSVGGYTGELFF
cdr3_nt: TGTGCCAGCAGTGTAGGGGGTTACACCGGGGAGCTGTTTTTT

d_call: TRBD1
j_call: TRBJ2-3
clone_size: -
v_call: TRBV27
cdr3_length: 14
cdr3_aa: CASSPDRVTDTQYF
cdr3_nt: TGTGCCAGCAGTCCGGACAGGGTCACAGATACGCAGTATTTT

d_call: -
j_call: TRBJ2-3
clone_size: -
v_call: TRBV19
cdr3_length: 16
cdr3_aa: CASSILSAPSTDTQYF
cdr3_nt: TGTGCCAGTAGTATTTTGAGCGCGCCTAGCACAGATACGCAGTATTTT

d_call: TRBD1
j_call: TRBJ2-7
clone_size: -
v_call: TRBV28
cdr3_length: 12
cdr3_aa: CASSGTAYEQYF
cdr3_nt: TGTGCCAGCTCGGGGACAGCCTACGAGCAGTACTTC

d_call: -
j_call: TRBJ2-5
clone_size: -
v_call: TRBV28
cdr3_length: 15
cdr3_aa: CASSALGGLLGTQYF
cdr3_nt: TGTGCCAGCAGTGCCCTCGGAGGGTTGCTAGGGACCCAGTACTTC